Sequencing of this T cell receptor (beta chain) was carried out in a study of blood T cell repertoires in COVID-19. Turning to the study itself: T cells, B-cell-depleted T cells, or PBMCs provided the cDNA or gDNA that served as material.

The germline CDR1 and CDR2 sequences are MNHEY and SMNVEV (reference sequence). The CDR3 length is 17 residues. V dropped 7 bases and J dropped 1; count of bases not matched to a gene: 10. This clone showed up just a few times. Self-reported history from a screening survey and questionnaire set each donor's cohort. Study processing details: Nucleated cell number was recorded as an estimate derived from reference gene primer amplification. The protocol was immunoSEQ multiplex PCR, while the TCRdb copy is restricted to in-frame clones and leaves out a portion. V, J and clone size are taken as reported in that table, and D and trimming were inferred from the DNA itself. Seen here are fewer than 350,000 clones, around 90% observed once, and the top ten hold about 5.7%.

The chain couples TRBV27 to TRBJ2-6; 7 positions match TRBD1. The receptor was isolated from a woman aged 40 to 55 who had recovered from COVID-19. The sample comprised PBMCs or T cells enriched from blood (not recorded which). The CDR3 DNA sequence: TGTGCCAGCAAAGCAGACAGGGTTGAATCTGGGGCCAACGTCCTGACTTTC. This sequence encodes CASKADRVESGANVLTF.